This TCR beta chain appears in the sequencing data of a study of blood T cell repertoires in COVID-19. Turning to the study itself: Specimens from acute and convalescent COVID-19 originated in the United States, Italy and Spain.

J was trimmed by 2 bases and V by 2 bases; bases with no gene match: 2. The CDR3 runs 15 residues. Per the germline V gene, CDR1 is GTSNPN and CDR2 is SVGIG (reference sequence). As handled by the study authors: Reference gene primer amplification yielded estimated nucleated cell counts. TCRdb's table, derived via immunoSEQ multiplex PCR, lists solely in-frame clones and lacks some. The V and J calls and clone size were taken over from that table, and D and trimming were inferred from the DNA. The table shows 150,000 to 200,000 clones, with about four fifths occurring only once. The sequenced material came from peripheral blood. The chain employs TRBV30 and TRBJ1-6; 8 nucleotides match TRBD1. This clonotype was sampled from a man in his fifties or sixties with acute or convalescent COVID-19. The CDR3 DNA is TGTGCCTGGAGTCTACAGGGGGCCTATAATTCACCCCTCCACTTT. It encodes CAWSLQGAYNSPLHF.